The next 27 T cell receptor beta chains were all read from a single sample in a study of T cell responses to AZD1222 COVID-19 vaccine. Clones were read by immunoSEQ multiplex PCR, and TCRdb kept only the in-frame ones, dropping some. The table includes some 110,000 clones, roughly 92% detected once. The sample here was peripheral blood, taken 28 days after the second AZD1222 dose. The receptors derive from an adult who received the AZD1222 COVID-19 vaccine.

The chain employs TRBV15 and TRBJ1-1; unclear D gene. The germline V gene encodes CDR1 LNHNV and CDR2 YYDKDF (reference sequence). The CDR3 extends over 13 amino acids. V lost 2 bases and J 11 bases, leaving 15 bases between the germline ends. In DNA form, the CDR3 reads TGTGCCACCAGCAGACGACGAGAGACGGGGGCTTTCTTT. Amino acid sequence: CATSRRRETGAFF.

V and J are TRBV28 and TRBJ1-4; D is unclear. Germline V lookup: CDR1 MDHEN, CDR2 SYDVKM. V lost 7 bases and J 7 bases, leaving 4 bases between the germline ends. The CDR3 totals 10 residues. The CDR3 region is CASKGEKLFF. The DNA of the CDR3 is TGTGCCAGCAAGGGTGAAAAACTGTTTTTT.

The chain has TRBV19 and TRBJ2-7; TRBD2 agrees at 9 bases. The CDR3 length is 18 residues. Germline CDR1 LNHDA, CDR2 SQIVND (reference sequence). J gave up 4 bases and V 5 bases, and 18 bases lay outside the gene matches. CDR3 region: CASSSVQAGSGRKYEQYF. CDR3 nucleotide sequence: TGTGCCAGTAGTTCCGTCCAAGCGGGTAGCGGGAGAAAGTACGAGCAGTACTTC.

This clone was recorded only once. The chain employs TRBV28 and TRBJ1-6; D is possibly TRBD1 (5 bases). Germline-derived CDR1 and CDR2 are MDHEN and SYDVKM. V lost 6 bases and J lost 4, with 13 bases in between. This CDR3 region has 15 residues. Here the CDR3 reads CASSVTGSYNSPLHF. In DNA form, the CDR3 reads TGTGCCAGCAGCGTCACAGGATCTTATAATTCACCCCTCCACTTT.

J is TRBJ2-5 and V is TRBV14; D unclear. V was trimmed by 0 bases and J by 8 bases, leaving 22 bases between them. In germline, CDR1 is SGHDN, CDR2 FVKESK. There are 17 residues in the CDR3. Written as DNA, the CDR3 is TGTGCCAGCAGCCAAGATAAAACAGCCCTCACACGAAGTACCCAGTACTTC. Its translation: CASSQDKTALTRSTQYF.

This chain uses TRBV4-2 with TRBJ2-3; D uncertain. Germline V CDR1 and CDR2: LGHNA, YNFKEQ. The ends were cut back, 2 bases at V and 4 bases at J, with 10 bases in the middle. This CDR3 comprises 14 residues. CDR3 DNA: TGTGCCAGCAGCCAATGGGTCAGCGCAGATACGCAGTATTTT. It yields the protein CASSQWVSADTQYF.

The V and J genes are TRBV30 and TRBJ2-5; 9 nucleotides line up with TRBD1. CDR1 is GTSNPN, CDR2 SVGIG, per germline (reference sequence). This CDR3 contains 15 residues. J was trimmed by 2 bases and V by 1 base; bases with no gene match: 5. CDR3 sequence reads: CAWSARTGVQETQYF. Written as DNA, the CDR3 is TGTGCCTGGAGTGCGCGGACAGGGGTTCAAGAGACCCAGTACTTC.

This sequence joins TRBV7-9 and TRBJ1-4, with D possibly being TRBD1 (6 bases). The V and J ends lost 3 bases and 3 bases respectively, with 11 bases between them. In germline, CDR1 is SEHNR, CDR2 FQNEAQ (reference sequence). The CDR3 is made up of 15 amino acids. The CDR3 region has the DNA TGTGCCAGCAGCTTTAGGGGACACCCTAATGAAAAACTGTTTTTT. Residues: CASSFRGHPNEKLFF.

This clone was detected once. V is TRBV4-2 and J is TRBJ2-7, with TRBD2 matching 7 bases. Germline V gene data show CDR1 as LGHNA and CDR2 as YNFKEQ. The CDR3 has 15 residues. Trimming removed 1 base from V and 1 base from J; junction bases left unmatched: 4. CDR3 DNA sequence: TGTGCCAGCAGCCAAGGGACGGGGGGATCCTACGAGCAGTACTTC. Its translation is CASSQGTGGSYEQYF.

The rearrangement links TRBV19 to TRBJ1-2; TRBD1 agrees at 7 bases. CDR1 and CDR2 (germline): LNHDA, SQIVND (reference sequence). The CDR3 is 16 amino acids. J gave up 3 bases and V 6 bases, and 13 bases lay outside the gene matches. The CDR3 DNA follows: TGTGCCAGTAGCTACCCGAAGCAGGGGGTACACTATGGCTACACCTTC. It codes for CASSYPKQGVHYGYTF.

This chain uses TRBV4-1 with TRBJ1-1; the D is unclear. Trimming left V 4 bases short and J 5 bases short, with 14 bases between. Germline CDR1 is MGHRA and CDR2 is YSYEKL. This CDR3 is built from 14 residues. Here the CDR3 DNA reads TGCGCCAGCAGCCTGGATGTGTCGTTTACTGAAGCTTTCTTT. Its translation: CASSLDVSFTEAFF.

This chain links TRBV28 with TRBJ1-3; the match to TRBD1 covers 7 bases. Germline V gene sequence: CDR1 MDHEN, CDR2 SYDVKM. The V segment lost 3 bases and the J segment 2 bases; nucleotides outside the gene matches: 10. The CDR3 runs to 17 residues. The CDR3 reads CASSFSTGILAGNTIYF. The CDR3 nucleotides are TGTGCCAGCAGTTTTTCGACAGGGATCCTCGCTGGAAACACCATATATTTT.

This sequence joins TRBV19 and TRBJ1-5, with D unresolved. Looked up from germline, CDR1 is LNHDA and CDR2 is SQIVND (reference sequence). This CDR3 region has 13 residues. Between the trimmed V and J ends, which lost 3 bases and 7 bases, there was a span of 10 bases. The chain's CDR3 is CASSIQLSQPQHF. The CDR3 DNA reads TGTGCCAGTAGTATTCAGCTCAGCCAGCCCCAGCATTTT.

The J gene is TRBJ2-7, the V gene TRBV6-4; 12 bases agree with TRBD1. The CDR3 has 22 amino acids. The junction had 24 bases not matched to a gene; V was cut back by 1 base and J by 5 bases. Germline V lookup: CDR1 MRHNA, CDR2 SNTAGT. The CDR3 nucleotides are TGTGCCAGCAGTGACTGTAGTTGCCCCGGGACAGGGGGCGTTAAGGGTTTGAACGAGCAGTACTTC. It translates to CASSDCSCPGTGGVKGLNEQYF.

CDR3 loop: CASSLAAGGKPQHF. DNA for the CDR3: TGTGCCAGCAGCTTAGCGGCAGGGGGGAAGCCCCAGCATTTT. The rearrangement links TRBV7-2 to TRBJ1-5; 7 positions agree with TRBD1. After removal of 0 bases from V and 8 bases from J, the junction contained 4 bases not matched to a gene. There are 14 residues in the CDR3. Germline values: CDR1 SGHTA, CDR2 FQGNSA. Drawing the rest from reference TRBV7-2 and TRBJ1-5, the complete variable domain is GAGVSQSPSNKVTEKGKDVELRCDPISGHTALYWYRQSLGQGLEFLIYFQGNSAPDKSGLPSDRFSAERTGGSVSTLTIQRTQQEDSAVYLCASSLAAGGKPQHFGDGTRLSIL.

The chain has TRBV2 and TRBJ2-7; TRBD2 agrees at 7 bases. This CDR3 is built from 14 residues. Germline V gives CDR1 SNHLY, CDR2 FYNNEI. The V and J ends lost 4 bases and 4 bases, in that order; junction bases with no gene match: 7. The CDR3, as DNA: TGTGCCAGCAGTGGGGGGAGGGTTGAGTACGAGCAGTACTTC. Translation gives CASSGGRVEYEQYF.

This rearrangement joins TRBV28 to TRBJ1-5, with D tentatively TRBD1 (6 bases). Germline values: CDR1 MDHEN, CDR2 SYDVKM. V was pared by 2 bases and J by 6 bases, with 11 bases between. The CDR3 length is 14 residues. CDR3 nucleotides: TGTGCCAGCAGTTTAGGGGGACAAAGTCAGCCCCAGCATTTT. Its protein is CASSLGGQSQPQHF.

CDR3 nucleotide sequence: TGTGCCAGCAGCTTGGTGGCCGCCTATGGCTACACCTTC. Translating gives CASSLVAAYGYTF. V usage is TRBV5-4 and J usage is TRBJ1-2; D gene ambiguous. V lost 0 bases and J 4 bases, leaving 7 bases between the germline ends. This CDR3 has 13 residues. Germline loops: CDR1 SGHNT, CDR2 YYREEE (reference sequence).

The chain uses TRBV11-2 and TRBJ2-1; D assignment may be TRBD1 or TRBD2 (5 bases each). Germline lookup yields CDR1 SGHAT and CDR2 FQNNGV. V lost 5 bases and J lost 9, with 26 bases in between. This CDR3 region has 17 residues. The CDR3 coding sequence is TGTGCCAGCAGCCCATACTCCGGGACGGGCGCCCTCAGTGAGCAGTTCTTC. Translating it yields CASSPYSGTGALSEQFF. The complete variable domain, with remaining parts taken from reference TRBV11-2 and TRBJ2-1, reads EAGVAQSPRYKIIEKRQSVAFWCNPISGHATLYWYQQILGQGPKLLIQFQNNGVVDDSQLPKDRFSAERLKGVDSTLKIQPAKLEDSAVYLCASSPYSGTGALSEQFFGPGTRLTVL.

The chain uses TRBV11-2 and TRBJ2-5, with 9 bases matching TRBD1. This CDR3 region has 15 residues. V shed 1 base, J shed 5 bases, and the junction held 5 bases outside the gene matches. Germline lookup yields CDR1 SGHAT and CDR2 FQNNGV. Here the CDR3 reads CASSLVTGGRETQYF. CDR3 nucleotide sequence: TGTGCCAGCAGCTTAGTAACAGGGGGCAGGGAGACCCAGTACTTC.

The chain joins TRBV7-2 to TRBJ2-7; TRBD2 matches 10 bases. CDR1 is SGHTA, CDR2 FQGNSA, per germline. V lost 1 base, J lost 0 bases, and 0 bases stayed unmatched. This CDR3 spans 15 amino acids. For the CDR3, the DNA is TGTGCCAGCAGCTTAGGGACTAGCGGCTCCTACGAGCAGTACTTC. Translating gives CASSLGTSGSYEQYF.

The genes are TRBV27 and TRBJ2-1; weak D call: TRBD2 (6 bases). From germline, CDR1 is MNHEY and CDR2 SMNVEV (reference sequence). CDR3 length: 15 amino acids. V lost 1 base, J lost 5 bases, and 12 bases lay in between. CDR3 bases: TGTGCCAGCAGTTTATTATCCGGGAGAAACAATGAGCAGTTCTTC. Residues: CASSLLSGRNNEQFF.

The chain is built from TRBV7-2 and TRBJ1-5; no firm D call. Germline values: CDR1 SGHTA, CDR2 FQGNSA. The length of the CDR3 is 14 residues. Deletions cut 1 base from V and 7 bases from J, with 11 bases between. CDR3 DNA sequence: TGTGCCAGCAGCTTAGAGGTGAACGCCCAGCCCCAGCATTTT. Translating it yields CASSLEVNAQPQHF.

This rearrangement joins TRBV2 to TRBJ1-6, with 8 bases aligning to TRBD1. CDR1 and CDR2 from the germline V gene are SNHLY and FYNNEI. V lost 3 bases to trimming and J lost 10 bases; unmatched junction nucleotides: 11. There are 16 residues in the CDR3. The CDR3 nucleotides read TGTGCCAGCAGTGATCGTCGTCAGGGGGCGGAATCACCCCTCCACTTT. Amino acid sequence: CASSDRRQGAESPLHF.

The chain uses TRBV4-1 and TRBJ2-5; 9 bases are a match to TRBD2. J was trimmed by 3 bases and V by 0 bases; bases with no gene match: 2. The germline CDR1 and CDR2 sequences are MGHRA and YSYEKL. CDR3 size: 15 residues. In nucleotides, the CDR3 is TGCGCCAGCAGCCAAGAACGACTAGCGGAAGAGACCCAGTACTTC. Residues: CASSQERLAEETQYF.

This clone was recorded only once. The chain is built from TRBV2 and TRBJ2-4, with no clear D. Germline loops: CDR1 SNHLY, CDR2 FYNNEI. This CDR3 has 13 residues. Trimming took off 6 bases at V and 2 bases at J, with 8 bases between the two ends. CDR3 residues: CASSLGTKNIQYF. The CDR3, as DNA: TGTGCCAGCAGCCTAGGAACCAAAAACATTCAGTACTTC.

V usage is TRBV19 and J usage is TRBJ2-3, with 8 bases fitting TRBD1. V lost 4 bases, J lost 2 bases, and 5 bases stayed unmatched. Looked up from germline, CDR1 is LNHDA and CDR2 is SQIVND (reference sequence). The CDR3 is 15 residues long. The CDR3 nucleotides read TGTGCCAGTAGTACCCGACAGGGGACCACAGATACGCAGTATTTT. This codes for CASSTRQGTTDTQYF.